Below, 13 T cell receptor beta chains from the same sample are listed, as sequenced in a study of OX40 agonist ivuxolimab in advanced cancers. The method was immunoSEQ multiplex PCR; TCRdb's version includes in-frame clones alone and lacks a portion of them. The table records about 62,000 clones, about 85% of them present only once. This specimen consisted of CD4+ or CD8+ T cells sorted from blood, obtained in a trial of the OX40 agonist ivuxolimab. Every receptor here comes from an adult with an advanced solid tumor such as melanoma, head and neck, liver or kidney cancer.

The V call is TRBV9, the J call TRBJ2-7, with TRBD1 matching 8 bases. The CDR3 length is 16 residues. J was trimmed by 7 bases and V by 0 bases; bases with no gene match: 12. The germline gives CDR1 SGDLS, CDR2 YYNGEE. CDR3: CASSVEPRGLSGEQYF. CDR3 sequence (DNA): TGTGCCAGCAGCGTAGAACCCAGGGGGCTCAGTGGAGAGCAGTACTTC.

The chain uses TRBV5-1 and TRBJ2-7; 9 bases align to TRBD1. The CDR3 totals 14 residues. The germline gives CDR1 SGHRS, CDR2 YFSETQ. The ends lost 4 bases at V and 1 base at J; junction bases unmatched: 3. The CDR3 sequence is CASSMGQGSYEQYF. CDR3 nucleotide sequence: TGCGCCAGCAGCATGGGACAGGGTTCCTACGAGCAGTACTTC.

V is TRBV28 and J is TRBJ2-7; no firm D call. CDR1 is MDHEN, CDR2 SYDVKM, per germline. The CDR3 is 11 residues long. The V end was cut by 5 bases, the J end by 7 bases, with 9 bases between. The CDR3 protein is CASSQAWEQYF. In DNA form, the CDR3 reads TGTGCCAGCAGTCAGGCTTGGGAGCAGTACTTC.

This clone was recorded only once. V is TRBV5-1 and J is TRBJ2-3; D gene uncertain. V lost 1 base to trimming and J lost 4 bases, with 4 bases between them. The CDR3 has 12 residues. The germline V gene encodes CDR1 SGHRS and CDR2 YFSETQ. The DNA of the CDR3 is TGCGCCAGCAGCTTGAGTTCAGATACGCAGTATTTT. As protein: CASSLSSDTQYF.

This chain's CDR3 is CASSPRALAHNEQFF. The DNA for the CDR3 is TGTGCCAGCAGCCCGAGGGCTTTGGCCCACAATGAGCAGTTCTTC. The chain combines TRBV7-3 with TRBJ2-1, with D possibly TRBD2 on 5 matching bases. The V end was cut by 5 bases, the J end by 5 bases, with 16 bases between. CDR3 length equals 15 residues. Germline assignment: CDR1 SGHTA and CDR2 FQGTGA.

The chain links TRBV10-2 to TRBJ1-2; D is unclear. The CDR3 is 15 amino acids. The germline V gene has CDR1 WSHSY and CDR2 SAAADI. The V gene lost 1 base and the J gene lost 0 bases, with 9 bases spanning the gap. The CDR3 sequence: CASSEYGDANYGYTF. CDR3 nucleotide sequence: TGCGCCAGCAGTGAGTACGGTGATGCTAACTATGGCTACACCTTC.

The chain recombines TRBV29-1 with TRBJ2-6; 9 nucleotides align to TRBD1. The V and J ends lost 3 bases and 3 bases, in that order; junction bases with no gene match: 18. The CDR3 is 20 amino acids. Germline V gives CDR1 SQVTM, CDR2 ANQGSEA. For the CDR3, the DNA is TGCAGCGTTGAGTCAGGGGAACCGGGACAGGGTGTCTTTGGGGCCAACGTCCTGACTTTC. It yields the protein CSVESGEPGQGVFGANVLTF.

With respect to this clone: At one end, the junction sequence differs from germline, possibly due to a read error. The J gene is TRBJ2-2, the V gene TRBV10-3; D is unresolved. This CDR3 contains 16 residues. Per the germline V gene, CDR1 is ENHRY and CDR2 is SYGVKD. The CDR3 DNA reads TGTGCCAGCAGTTACTCGGGTGTGAGCACACACGGGGAGCTGTTTTTT. This sequence encodes CASSYSGVSTHGELFF.

The chain is built from TRBV7-2 and TRBJ2-3, with 7 bases fitting TRBD2. This CDR3 spans 15 amino acids. The trim removed 1 base at V and 6 bases at J, leaving 7 bases unmatched. CDR1 is SGHTA, CDR2 FQGNSA, per germline. The CDR3 DNA reads as TGTGCCAGCAGCTTAGAGCGGCGGGAGTGGGATACGCAGTATTTT. Protein: CASSLERREWDTQYF.

For the CDR3, the DNA is TGTGCCAGCAGGGTCTTCGGGCAGGGGAACATTCAGTACTTC. Residues: CASRVFGQGNIQYF. V gene TRBV2 combines with J gene TRBJ2-4; the D gene is possibly TRBD1 (6 bases). This CDR3 comprises 14 residues. Trimming cost V 6 bases and J 7 bases, with 16 bases left between them. CDR1 and CDR2 (germline): SNHLY, FYNNEI.

J is TRBJ1-5 and V is TRBV28; no firm D call. Germline CDR1 is MDHEN and CDR2 is SYDVKM. V shed 3 bases and J shed 2 bases, with 5 bases lying between them. The CDR3 has 13 residues. CDR3 DNA sequence: TGTGCCAGCAGTTTGACCGGCAATCAGCCCCAGCATTTT. Its translation is CASSLTGNQPQHF.

The rearrangement links TRBV14 to TRBJ2-5; D unclear. Judging by the DNA end, TRBJ2-7 fits better; the J call may be wrong. Germline V gene data show CDR1 as SGHDN and CDR2 as FVKESK. This CDR3 has 17 amino acids. CDR3 region: CASSQDQAMLRRSEQYF. The CDR3, as DNA: TGTGCCAGCAGCCAAGATCAGGCCATGTTAAGGCGGTCCGAGCAGTACTTC.

The genes are TRBV11-1 and TRBJ2-1; a possible D gene is TRBD1 (5 bases). From germline, CDR1 is SGHAT and CDR2 FQDESV (reference sequence). The CDR3 has 16 residues. The V end lost 4 bases, the J end lost 7 bases, and 20 bases lay between the germline ends. This CDR3 is CASSSFGVRKGNEQFF. As DNA, the CDR3 is TGTGCCAGCAGCTCCTTTGGCGTGAGAAAGGGGAATGAGCAGTTCTTC. The whole variable domain, filled in from reference TRBV11-1 and TRBJ2-1, reads EAEVAQSPRYKITEKSQAVAFWCDPISGHATLYWYRQILGQGPELLVQFQDESVVDDSQLPKDRFSAERLKGVDSTLKIQPAELGDSAMYLCASSSFGVRKGNEQFFGPGTRLTVL.